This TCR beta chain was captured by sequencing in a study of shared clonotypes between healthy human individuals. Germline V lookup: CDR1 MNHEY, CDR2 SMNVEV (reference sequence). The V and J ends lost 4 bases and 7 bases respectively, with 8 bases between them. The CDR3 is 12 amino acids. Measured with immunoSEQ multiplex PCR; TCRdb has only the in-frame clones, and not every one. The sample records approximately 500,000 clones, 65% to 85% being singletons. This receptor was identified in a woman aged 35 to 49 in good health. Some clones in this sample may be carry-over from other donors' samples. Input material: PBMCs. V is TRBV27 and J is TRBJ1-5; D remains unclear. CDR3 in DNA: TGTGCCAGCAGTTCGGGAGGACAGCCCCAGCATTTT. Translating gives CASSSGGQPQHF.